These T cell receptor beta chains were read from a single sample in a study of blood T cell repertoires in COVID-19. Here immunoSEQ multiplex PCR was the method, and the copy in TCRdb shows in-frame clones only, minus some. Altogether more than 250,000 clones are present, around 86% being singletons, with the ten largest covering about 3.6%. What was sequenced was peripheral blood. The receptors originated from a man in his late teens or twenties with active or convalescent COVID-19. The CDR3 runs from the conserved cysteine through the conserved F or W. The D gene is left open where the match is weak. Not all rows give a size; the values are once, few, many and, for expanded clones, a class.

cdr3_aa: CASENPRLSRSNNNEQFF
cdr3_nt: TGTGCCAGCGAGAATCCGCGCTTGTCTAGGTCAAATAACAATGAGCAGTTCTTC
j_call: TRBJ2-1
clone_size: NA
cdr3_length: 18
d_call: NA
v_call: TRBV27

cdr3_aa: CATSDLWESETQYF
cdr3_nt: TGTGCCACCAGTGATTTATGGGAGTCGGAGACCCAGTACTTC
j_call: TRBJ2-5
clone_size: NA
cdr3_length: 14
d_call: NA
v_call: TRBV24-1

cdr3_aa: CSVAAGGARTEAFF
cdr3_nt: TGCAGCGTTGCTGCAGGGGGCGCGAGGACTGAAGCTTTCTTT
j_call: TRBJ1-1
clone_size: few
cdr3_length: 14
d_call: TRBD1
v_call: TRBV29-1

cdr3_aa: CASSQDPGVAGVTGELFF
cdr3_nt: TGTGCCAGCAGCCAAGATCCCGGAGTAGCGGGAGTCACCGGGGAGCTGTTTTTT
j_call: TRBJ2-2
clone_size: once
cdr3_length: 18
d_call: TRBD2
v_call: TRBV3-1/TRBV3-2

cdr3_aa: CASSPTWGDEQFF
cdr3_nt: TGTGCCAGCAGCCCGACTTGGGGGGATGAGCAGTTCTTC
j_call: TRBJ2-1
clone_size: few
cdr3_length: 13
d_call: NA
v_call: TRBV5-4

cdr3_aa: CASSTPGSHQPQHF
cdr3_nt: TGCGCCAGCAGCACCCCGGGGAGCCATCAGCCCCAGCATTTT
j_call: TRBJ1-5
clone_size: NA
cdr3_length: 14
d_call: NA
v_call: TRBV4-1

cdr3_aa: CASDPTRGEQYF
cdr3_nt: TGTGCTAGTGACCCCACAAGGGGCGAGCAGTACTTC
j_call: TRBJ2-7
clone_size: once
cdr3_length: 12
d_call: NA
v_call: TRBV12-5

cdr3_aa: CASSRPLERTLGQPQHF
cdr3_nt: TGTGCCAGCAGTAGACCTCTTGAGCGGACTTTGGGTCAGCCCCAGCATTTT
j_call: TRBJ1-5
clone_size: once
cdr3_length: 17
d_call: NA
v_call: TRBV6-2/TRBV6-3

cdr3_aa: CASSLLHTGNEKLFF
cdr3_nt: TGTGCCAGCAGCTTATTGCATACCGGTAATGAAAAACTGTTTTTT
j_call: TRBJ1-4
clone_size: many
cdr3_length: 15
d_call: NA
v_call: TRBV7-9

cdr3_aa: CASSQDYLREQYF
cdr3_nt: TGTGCCAGCAGCCAAGATTATCTTCGCGAGCAGTACTTC
j_call: TRBJ2-7
clone_size: NA
cdr3_length: 13
d_call: NA
v_call: TRBV3-1/TRBV3-2

cdr3_aa: CASSLMTISGNTIYF
cdr3_nt: TGTGCCAGCAGCTTAATGACAATCTCTGGAAACACCATATATTTT
j_call: TRBJ1-3
clone_size: NA
cdr3_length: 15
d_call: NA
v_call: TRBV11-2

cdr3_aa: CASSPHGSGNTDTQYF
cdr3_nt: TGTGCCAGCAGCCCCCATGGTAGCGGGAACACAGATACGCAGTATTTT
j_call: TRBJ2-3
clone_size: NA
cdr3_length: 16
d_call: TRBD2
v_call: TRBV7-3

cdr3_aa: CASRGDSNPEAFF
cdr3_nt: TGTGCCAGCAGGGGGGACTCCAACCCTGAAGCTTTCTTT
j_call: TRBJ1-1
clone_size: NA
cdr3_length: 13
d_call: NA
v_call: TRBV12-3/TRBV12-4

cdr3_aa: CASSLGWGLGEGTNTEAFF
cdr3_nt: TGTGCCAGCAGCTTAGGATGGGGTCTTGGGGAGGGGACGAACACTGAAGCTTTCTTT
j_call: TRBJ1-1
clone_size: NA
cdr3_length: 19
d_call: NA
v_call: TRBV7-9

cdr3_aa: CASSLTGTGSEKLFF
cdr3_nt: TGTGCCAGCAGCCTAACCGGGACAGGGAGTGAAAAACTGTTTTTT
j_call: TRBJ1-4
clone_size: NA
cdr3_length: 15
d_call: TRBD1
v_call: TRBV27

cdr3_aa: CASSNGQGGGEQYF
cdr3_nt: TGTGCCAGCAGCAACGGACAGGGAGGGGGCGAGCAGTACTTC
j_call: TRBJ2-7
clone_size: NA
cdr3_length: 14
d_call: NA
v_call: TRBV3-1/TRBV3-2

cdr3_aa: CASSLNALQGALYGYTF
cdr3_nt: TGTGCCAGCAGCTTAAATGCATTACAGGGCGCTCTCTATGGCTACACCTTC
j_call: TRBJ1-2
clone_size: few
cdr3_length: 17
d_call: NA
v_call: TRBV11-2

cdr3_aa: CASSVASGGMADTQYF
cdr3_nt: TGTGCCAGCAGCGTAGCTAGCGGGGGTATGGCAGATACGCAGTATTTT
j_call: TRBJ2-3
clone_size: NA
cdr3_length: 16
d_call: TRBD2
v_call: TRBV9

cdr3_aa: CASSFLVSYEQYF
cdr3_nt: TGTGCCAGCAGTTTCCTAGTTTCCTACGAGCAGTACTTC
j_call: TRBJ2-7
clone_size: NA
cdr3_length: 13
d_call: NA
v_call: TRBV6-2/TRBV6-3

cdr3_aa: CASSQEGSPNTDTQYF
cdr3_nt: TGCGCCAGCAGCCAAGAGGGTAGCCCTAACACAGATACGCAGTATTTT
j_call: TRBJ2-3
clone_size: once
cdr3_length: 16
d_call: NA
v_call: TRBV4-3

cdr3_aa: CASTRTPGLAANTGELFF
cdr3_nt: TGTGCCAGCACCAGAACACCCGGACTAGCGGCGAACACCGGGGAGCTGTTTTTT
j_call: TRBJ2-2
clone_size: NA
cdr3_length: 18
d_call: TRBD2
v_call: TRBV7-2

cdr3_aa: CASSSGLAHSYEQYF
cdr3_nt: TGTGCCAGCAGCTCTGGGCTAGCCCACTCCTACGAGCAGTACTTC
j_call: TRBJ2-7
clone_size: NA
cdr3_length: 15
d_call: NA
v_call: TRBV5-4

cdr3_aa: CASNGGFNQPQHF
cdr3_nt: TGTGCCAGCAACGGAGGATTTAATCAGCCCCAGCATTTT
j_call: TRBJ1-5
clone_size: NA
cdr3_length: 13
d_call: NA
v_call: TRBV2

cdr3_aa: CASSRLRGEQYF
cdr3_nt: TGTGCCAGCAGCCGACTACGGGGGGAGCAGTACTTC
j_call: TRBJ2-7
clone_size: NA
cdr3_length: 12
d_call: NA
v_call: TRBV12-3/TRBV12-4

cdr3_aa: CASGSTSTDTQYF
cdr3_nt: TGTGCCAGCGGGTCGACTAGCACAGATACGCAGTATTTT
j_call: TRBJ2-3
clone_size: NA
cdr3_length: 13
d_call: NA
v_call: TRBV7-3

cdr3_aa: CASSSRLSRLSSGELFF
cdr3_nt: TGTGCCAGCAGCTCTAGGTTAAGCCGGCTAAGCTCCGGGGAGCTGTTTTTT
j_call: TRBJ2-2
clone_size: NA
cdr3_length: 17
d_call: NA
v_call: TRBV5-5

cdr3_aa: CASSPRDRVNSPLHF
cdr3_nt: TGTGCCAGCAGCCCCCGGGACAGAGTTAATTCACCCCTCCACTTT
j_call: TRBJ1-6
clone_size: NA
cdr3_length: 15
d_call: TRBD1
v_call: TRBV14

cdr3_aa: CAWSGLAGEDEQYF
cdr3_nt: TGTGCCTGGAGCGGACTAGCGGGGGAAGACGAGCAGTACTTC
j_call: TRBJ2-7
clone_size: few
cdr3_length: 14
d_call: TRBD2
v_call: TRBV30

cdr3_aa: CASSSPIRGEKLFF
cdr3_nt: TGTGCCAGCAGTTCCCCGATCCGGGGTGAAAAACTGTTTTTT
j_call: TRBJ1-4
clone_size: NA
cdr3_length: 14
d_call: NA
v_call: TRBV27

cdr3_aa: CASNWRGLRAFF
cdr3_nt: TGTGCCAGCAACTGGAGAGGGCTAAGGGCTTTCTTT
j_call: TRBJ1-1
clone_size: NA
cdr3_length: 12
d_call: NA
v_call: TRBV9

cdr3_aa: CASSYRDEETQYF
cdr3_nt: TGTGCCAGCAGTTACAGGGATGAAGAGACCCAGTACTTC
j_call: TRBJ2-5
clone_size: NA
cdr3_length: 13
d_call: NA
v_call: TRBV28

cdr3_aa: CATSDFGTSGEETQYF
cdr3_nt: TGTGCCACCAGTGATTTTGGAACTAGCGGGGAAGAGACCCAGTACTTC
j_call: TRBJ2-5
clone_size: NA
cdr3_length: 16
d_call: TRBD2
v_call: TRBV24-1

cdr3_aa: CASSQGGSVIATNEKLFF
cdr3_nt: TGTGCCAGCAGCCAAGGTGGCAGCGTCATTGCAACTAATGAAAAACTGTTTTTT
j_call: TRBJ1-4
clone_size: once
cdr3_length: 18
d_call: NA
v_call: TRBV3-1/TRBV3-2

cdr3_aa: CASSFYPGGIDEQFF
cdr3_nt: TGTGCCAGCAGCTTTTATCCGGGAGGGATCGATGAGCAGTTCTTC
j_call: TRBJ2-1
clone_size: once
cdr3_length: 15
d_call: TRBD2
v_call: TRBV7-2

cdr3_aa: CASSFSGGAGNEQFF
cdr3_nt: TGTGCCAGCAGCTTTAGCGGGGGAGCTGGCAATGAGCAGTTCTTC
j_call: TRBJ2-1
clone_size: NA
cdr3_length: 15
d_call: TRBD2
v_call: TRBV7-6

cdr3_aa: CASSRQSAVRYEQYF
cdr3_nt: TGTGCCAGCAGTCGACAGTCCGCGGTAAGGTACGAGCAGTACTTC
j_call: TRBJ2-7
clone_size: NA
cdr3_length: 15
d_call: NA
v_call: TRBV28

cdr3_aa: CASKNAETGGGQYF
cdr3_nt: TGTGCCAGCAAAAACGCGGAAACAGGGGGAGGGCAGTACTTC
j_call: TRBJ2-7
clone_size: few
cdr3_length: 14
d_call: TRBD1
v_call: TRBV2

cdr3_aa: CAWGFGYGYTF
cdr3_nt: TGTGCCTGGGGGTTCGGCTATGGCTACACCTTC
j_call: TRBJ1-2
clone_size: NA
cdr3_length: 11
d_call: NA
v_call: TRBV30